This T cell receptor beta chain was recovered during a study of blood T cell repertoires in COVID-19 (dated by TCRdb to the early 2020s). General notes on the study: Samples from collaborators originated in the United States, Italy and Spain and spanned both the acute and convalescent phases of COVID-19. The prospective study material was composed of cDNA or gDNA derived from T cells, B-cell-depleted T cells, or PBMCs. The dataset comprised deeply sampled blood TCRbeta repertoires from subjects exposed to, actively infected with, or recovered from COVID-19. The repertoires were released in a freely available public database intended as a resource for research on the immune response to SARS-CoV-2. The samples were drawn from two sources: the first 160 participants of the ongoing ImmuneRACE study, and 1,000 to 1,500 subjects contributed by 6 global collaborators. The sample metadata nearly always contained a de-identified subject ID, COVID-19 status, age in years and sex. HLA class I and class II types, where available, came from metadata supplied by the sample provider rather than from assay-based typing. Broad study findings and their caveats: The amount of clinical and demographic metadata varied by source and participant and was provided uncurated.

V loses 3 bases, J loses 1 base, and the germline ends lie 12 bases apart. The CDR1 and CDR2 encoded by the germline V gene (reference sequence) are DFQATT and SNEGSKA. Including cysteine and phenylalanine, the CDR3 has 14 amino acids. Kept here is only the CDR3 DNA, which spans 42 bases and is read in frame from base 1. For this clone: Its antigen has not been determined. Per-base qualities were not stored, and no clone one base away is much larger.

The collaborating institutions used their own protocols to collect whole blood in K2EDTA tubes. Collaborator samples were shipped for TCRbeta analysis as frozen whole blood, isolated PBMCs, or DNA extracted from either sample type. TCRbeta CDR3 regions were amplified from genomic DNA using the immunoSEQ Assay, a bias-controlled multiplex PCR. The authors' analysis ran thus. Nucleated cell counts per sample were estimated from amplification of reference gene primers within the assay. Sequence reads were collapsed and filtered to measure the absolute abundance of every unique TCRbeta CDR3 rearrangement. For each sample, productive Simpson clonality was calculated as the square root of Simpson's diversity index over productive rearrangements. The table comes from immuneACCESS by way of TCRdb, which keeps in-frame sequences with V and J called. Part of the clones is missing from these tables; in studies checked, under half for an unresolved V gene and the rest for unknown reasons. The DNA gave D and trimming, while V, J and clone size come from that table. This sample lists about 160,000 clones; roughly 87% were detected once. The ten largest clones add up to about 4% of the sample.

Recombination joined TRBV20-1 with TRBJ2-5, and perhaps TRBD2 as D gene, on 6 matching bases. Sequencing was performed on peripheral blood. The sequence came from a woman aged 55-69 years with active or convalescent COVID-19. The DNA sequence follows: TGCAGTGCTAGTAGCGGTCCTGCCCAAGAGACCCAGTACTTC. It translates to CSASSGPAQETQYF.